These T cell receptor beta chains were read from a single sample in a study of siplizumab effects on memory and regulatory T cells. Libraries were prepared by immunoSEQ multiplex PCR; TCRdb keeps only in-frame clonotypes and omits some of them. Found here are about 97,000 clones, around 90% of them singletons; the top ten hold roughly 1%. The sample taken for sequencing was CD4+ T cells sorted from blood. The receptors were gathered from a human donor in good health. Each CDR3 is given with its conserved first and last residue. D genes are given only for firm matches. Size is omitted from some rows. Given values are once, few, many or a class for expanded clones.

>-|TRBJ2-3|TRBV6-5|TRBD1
TGTGCCAGCAGTTTGGGACAGGGTCCCTCCCAACTGCAGTATTTT
CASSLGQGPSQLQYF
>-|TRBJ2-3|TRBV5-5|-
TGTGCCAGCAGCTTTACCAGTAGAGGAGATACGCAGTATTTT
CASSFTSRGDTQYF
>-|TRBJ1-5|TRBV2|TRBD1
TGTGCCAGCCGGGACAGGGTGTCCAATCAGCCCCAGCATTTT
CASRDRVSNQPQHF
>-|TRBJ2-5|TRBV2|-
TGTGCCAGCAGCGCTTCGAGGGGCTTGGCAGAGACCCAGTACTTC
CASSASRGLAETQYF
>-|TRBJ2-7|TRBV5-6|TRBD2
TGTGCCAGCAGCTGGAGGGCGGGAGGGCCGGACGAGCAGTACTTC
CASSWRAGGPDEQYF
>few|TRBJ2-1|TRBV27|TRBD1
TGTGCCAGCAGCAGACAGGGTAGCACCTACAATGAGCAGTTCTTC
CASSRQGSTYNEQFF
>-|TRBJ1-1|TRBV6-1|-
TGTGCCAGCAATACAGGAACTCCTGAAGCTTTCTTT
CASNTGTPEAFF
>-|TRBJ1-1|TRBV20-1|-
TGCAGTGCTAGCTGGGGCCGCCACGCTTTCTTT
CSASWGRHAFF
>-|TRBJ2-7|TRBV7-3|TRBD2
TGTGCCAGCAGCTTAGGTGCTAGCGGGACCTACGAGCAGTACTTC
CASSLGASGTYEQYF
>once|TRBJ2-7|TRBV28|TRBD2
TGTGCCAGCAGTTTTGGGGGGGTTCTATCCTACGAGCAGTACTTC
CASSFGGVLSYEQYF
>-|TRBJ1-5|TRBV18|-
TGTGCCAGCTCACAGGGATCCGGCAATCAGCCCCAGCATTTT
CASSQGSGNQPQHF
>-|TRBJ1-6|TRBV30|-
TGTGCCTGGAAGGACAGCGATAATTCACCCCTCCACTTT
CAWKDSDNSPLHF
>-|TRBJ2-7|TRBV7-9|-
TGTGCCAGCAGCTTTGGGGGCGCCGAGCAGTACTTC
CASSFGGAEQYF
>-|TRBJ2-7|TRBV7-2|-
TGTGCCAGCAGTCACCGGGACACCTCCTACGAGCAGTACTTC
CASSHRDTSYEQYF